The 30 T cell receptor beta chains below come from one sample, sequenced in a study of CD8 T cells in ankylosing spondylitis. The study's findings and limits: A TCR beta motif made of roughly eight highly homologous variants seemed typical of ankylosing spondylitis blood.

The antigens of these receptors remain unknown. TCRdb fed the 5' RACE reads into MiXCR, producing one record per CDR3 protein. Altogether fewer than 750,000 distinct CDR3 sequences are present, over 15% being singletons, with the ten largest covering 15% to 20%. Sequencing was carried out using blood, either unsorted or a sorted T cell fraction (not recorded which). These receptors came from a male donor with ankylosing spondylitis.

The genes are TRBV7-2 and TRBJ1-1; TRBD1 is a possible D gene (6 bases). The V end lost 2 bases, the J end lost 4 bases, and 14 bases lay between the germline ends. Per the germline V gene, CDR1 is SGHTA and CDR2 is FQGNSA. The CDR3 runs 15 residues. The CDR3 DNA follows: TGTGCCAGCAGCTTAACTGCAGGGGAGGCCACTGAAGCTTTCTTT. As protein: CASSLTAGEATEAFF.

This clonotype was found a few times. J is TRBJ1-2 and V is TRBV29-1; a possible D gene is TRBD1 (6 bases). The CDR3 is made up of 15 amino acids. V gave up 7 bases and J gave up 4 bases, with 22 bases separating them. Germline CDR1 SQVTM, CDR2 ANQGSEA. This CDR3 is CSAKGGQGDLYGYTF. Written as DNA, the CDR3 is TGCAGCGCCAAGGGGGGACAAGGCGACCTCTATGGCTACACCTTC.

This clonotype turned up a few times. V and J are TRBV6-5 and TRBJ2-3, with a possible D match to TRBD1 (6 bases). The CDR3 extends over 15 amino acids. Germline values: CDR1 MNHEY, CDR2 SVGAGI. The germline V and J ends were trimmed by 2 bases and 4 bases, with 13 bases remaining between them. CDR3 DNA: TGTGCCAGCAGTTACCGCCAGGGGCCTTCAGATACGCAGTATTTT. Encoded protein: CASSYRQGPSDTQYF.

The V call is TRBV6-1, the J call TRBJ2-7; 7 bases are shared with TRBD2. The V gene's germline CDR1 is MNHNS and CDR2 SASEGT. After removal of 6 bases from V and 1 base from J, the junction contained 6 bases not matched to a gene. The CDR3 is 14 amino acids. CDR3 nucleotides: TGTGCCAGCAGGCGGACTAGGCTATCCTACGAGCAGTACTTC. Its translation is CASRRTRLSYEQYF.

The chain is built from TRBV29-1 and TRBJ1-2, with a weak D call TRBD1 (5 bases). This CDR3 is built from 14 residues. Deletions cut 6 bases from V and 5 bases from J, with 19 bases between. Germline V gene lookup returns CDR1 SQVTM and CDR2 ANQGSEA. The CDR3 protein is CSVGVDRAIYGYTF. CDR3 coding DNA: TGCAGCGTGGGGGTTGACAGAGCCATATATGGCTACACCTTC.

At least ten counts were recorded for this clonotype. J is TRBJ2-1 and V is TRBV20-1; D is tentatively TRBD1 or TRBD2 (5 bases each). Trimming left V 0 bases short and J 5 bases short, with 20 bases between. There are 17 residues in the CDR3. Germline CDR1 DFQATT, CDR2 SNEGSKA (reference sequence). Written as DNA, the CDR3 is TGCAGTGCTAGAGATATGGCTCGAGGGGCCCAAAACAATGAGCAGTTCTTC. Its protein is CSARDMARGAQNNEQFF.

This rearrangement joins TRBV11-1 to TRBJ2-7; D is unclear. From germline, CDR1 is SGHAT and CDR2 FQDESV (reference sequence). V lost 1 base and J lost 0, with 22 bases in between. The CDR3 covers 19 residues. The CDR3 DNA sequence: TGTGCCAGCAGCTTAGGAATATATGGAACATCCGTCCGCTCCTACGAGCAGTACTTC. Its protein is CASSLGIYGTSVRSYEQYF.

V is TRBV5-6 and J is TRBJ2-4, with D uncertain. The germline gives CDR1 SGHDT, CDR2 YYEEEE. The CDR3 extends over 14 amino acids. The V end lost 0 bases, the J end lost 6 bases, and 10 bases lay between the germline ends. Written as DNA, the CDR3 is TGTGCCAGCAGCTTGGGGGCAGAGGCAAACATTCAGTACTTC. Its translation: CASSLGAEANIQYF.

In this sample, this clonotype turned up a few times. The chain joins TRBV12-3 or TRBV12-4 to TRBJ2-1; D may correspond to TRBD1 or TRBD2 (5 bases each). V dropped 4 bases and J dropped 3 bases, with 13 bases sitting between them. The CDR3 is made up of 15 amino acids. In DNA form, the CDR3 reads TGTGCCAGCAGTTCTGCCGGGACCTACTACAATGAGCAGTTCTTC. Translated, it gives CASSSAGTYYNEQFF.

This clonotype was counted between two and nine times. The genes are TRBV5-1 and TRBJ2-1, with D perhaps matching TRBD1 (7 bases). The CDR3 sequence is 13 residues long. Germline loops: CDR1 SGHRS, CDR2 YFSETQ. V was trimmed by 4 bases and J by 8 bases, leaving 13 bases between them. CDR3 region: CASSDDREDEQFF. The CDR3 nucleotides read TGCGCCAGCAGCGACGACAGGGAGGATGAGCAGTTCTTC.

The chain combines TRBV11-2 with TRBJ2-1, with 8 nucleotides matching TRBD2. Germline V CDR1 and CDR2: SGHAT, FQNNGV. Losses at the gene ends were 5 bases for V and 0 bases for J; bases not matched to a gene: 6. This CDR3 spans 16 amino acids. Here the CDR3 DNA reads TGTGCCAGCAGCGATAGCGGGGCGAGCTCCTACAATGAGCAGTTCTTC. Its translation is CASSDSGASSYNEQFF.

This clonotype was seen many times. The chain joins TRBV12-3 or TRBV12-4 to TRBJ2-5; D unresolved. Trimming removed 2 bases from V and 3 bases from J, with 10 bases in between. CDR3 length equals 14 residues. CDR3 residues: CASSLNSPEETQYF. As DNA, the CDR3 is TGTGCCAGCAGTTTAAATAGCCCGGAAGAGACCCAGTACTTC.

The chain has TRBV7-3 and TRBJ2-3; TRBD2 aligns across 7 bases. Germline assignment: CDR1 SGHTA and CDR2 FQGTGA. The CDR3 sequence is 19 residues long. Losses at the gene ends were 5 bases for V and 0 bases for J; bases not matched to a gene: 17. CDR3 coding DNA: TGTGCCAGCAGCCCAAGCCCAGCGGGACCCGGATATAGCACAGATACGCAGTATTTT. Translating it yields CASSPSPAGPGYSTDTQYF.

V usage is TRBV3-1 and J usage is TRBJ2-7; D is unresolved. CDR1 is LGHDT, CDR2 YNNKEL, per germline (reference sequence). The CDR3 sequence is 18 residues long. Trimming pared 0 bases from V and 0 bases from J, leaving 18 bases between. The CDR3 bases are TGTGCCAGCAGCCAAGATCCAGGTAAAGGTCGACGCTCCTACGAGCAGTACTTC. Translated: CASSQDPGKGRRSYEQYF.

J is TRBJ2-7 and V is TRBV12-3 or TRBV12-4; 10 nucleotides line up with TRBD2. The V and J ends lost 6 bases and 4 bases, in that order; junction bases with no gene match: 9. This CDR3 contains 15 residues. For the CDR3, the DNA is TGTGCCAGCAGCCGTAGCGGGAGGCAGGATTACGAGCAGTACTTC. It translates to CASSRSGRQDYEQYF.

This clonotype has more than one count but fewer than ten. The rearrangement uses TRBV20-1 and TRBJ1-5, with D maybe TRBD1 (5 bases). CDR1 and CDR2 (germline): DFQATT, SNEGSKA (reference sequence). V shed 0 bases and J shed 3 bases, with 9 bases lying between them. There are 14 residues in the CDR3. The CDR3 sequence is CSAREGGTNQPQHF. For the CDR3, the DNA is TGCAGTGCTAGAGAGGGAGGGACCAATCAGCCCCAGCATTTT.

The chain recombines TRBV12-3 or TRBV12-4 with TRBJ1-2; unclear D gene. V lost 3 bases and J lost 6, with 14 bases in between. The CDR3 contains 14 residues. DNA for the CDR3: TGTGCCAGCAGTTTCCTTCTAGACCCTCATGGCTACACCTTC. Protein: CASSFLLDPHGYTF.

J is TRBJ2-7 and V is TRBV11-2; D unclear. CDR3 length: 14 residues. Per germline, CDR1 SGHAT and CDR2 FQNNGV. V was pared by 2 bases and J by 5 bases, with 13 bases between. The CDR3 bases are TGTGCCAGCAGCTTACTAGAGATGGCCCACGAGCAGTACTTC. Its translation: CASSLLEMAHEQYF.

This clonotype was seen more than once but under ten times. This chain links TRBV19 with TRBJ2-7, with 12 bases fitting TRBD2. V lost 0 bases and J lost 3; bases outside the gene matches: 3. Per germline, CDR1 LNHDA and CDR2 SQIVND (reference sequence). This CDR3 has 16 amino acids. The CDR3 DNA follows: TGTGCCAGTAGTATAGATCTACTAGCGGGAGGCTACGAGCAGTACTTC. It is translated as CASSIDLLAGGYEQYF.

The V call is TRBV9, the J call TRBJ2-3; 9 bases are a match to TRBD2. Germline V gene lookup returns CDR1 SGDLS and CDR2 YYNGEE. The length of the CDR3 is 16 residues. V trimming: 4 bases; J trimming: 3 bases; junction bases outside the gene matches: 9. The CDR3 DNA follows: TGTGCCAGCAGCACCGGACTAGCGAGGGGGACAGATACGCAGTATTTT. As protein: CASSTGLARGTDTQYF.

Here the CDR3 reads CASMLAPYNEQFF. The CDR3 nucleotides read TGTGCCAGCATGCTAGCCCCCTACAATGAGCAGTTCTTC. The chain combines TRBV12-3 or TRBV12-4 with TRBJ2-1; perhaps TRBD2 as D (5 bases). Trimming pared 7 bases from V and 2 bases from J, leaving 9 bases between. The CDR3 totals 13 residues.

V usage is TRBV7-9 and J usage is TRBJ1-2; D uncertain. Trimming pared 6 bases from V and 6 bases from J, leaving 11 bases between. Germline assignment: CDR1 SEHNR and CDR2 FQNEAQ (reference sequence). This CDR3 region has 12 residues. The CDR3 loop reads CASRYIEDGYTF. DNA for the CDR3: TGTGCCAGCAGATACATTGAGGATGGCTACACCTTC.

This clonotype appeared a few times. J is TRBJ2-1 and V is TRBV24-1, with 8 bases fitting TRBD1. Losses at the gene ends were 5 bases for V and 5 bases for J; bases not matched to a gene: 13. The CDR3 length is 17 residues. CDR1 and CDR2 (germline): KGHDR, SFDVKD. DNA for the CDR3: TGTGCCACCAGTGTTCAGGGCAGGGGGCACTTAGACAATGAGCAGTTCTTC. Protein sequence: CATSVQGRGHLDNEQFF.

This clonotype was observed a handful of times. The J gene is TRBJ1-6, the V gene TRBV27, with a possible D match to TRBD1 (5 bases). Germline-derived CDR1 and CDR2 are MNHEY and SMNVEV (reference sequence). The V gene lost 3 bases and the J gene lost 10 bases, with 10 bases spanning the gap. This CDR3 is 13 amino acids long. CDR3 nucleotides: TGTGCCAGCAGTTTGGCAGGGAGCTCACCCCTCCACTTT. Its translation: CASSLAGSSPLHF.

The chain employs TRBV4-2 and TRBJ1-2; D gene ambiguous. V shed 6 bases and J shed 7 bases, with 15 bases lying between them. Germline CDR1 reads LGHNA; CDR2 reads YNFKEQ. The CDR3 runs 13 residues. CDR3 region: CASRPTLDGGYTF. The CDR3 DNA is TGTGCCAGCAGACCGACCCTAGACGGTGGCTACACCTTC.

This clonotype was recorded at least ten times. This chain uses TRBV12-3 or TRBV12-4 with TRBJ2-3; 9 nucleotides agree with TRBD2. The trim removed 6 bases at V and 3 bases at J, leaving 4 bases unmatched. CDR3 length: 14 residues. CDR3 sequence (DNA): TGTGCCAGCAGCCCGACTAGCGGAACAGATACGCAGTATTTT. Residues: CASSPTSGTDTQYF.

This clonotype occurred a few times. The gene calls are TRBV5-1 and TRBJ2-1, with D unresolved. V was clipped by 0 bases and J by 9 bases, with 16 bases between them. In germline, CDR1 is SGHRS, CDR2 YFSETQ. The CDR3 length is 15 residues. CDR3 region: CASSLVSPPGREQFF. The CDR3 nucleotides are TGCGCCAGCAGCTTGGTTTCTCCCCCCGGTCGTGAGCAGTTCTTC.

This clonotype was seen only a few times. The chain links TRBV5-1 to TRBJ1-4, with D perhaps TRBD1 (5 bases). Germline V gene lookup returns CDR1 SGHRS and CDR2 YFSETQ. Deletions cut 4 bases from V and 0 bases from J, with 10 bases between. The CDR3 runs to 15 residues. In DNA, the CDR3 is TGCGCCAGCAGCGCAGGGATCGCAACTAATGAAAAACTGTTTTTT. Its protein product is CASSAGIATNEKLFF. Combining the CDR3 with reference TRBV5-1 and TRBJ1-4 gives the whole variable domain KAGVTQTPRYLIKTRGQQVTLSCSPISGHRSVSWYQQTPGQGLQFLFEYFSETQRNKGNFPGRFSGRQFSNSRSEMNVSTLELGDSALYLCASSAGIATNEKLFFGSGTQLSVL.

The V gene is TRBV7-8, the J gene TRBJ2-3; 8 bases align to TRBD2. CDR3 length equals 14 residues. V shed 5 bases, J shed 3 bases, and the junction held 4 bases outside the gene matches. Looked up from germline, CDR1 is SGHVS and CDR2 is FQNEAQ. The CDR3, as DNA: TGTGCCAGCAGCCCGGGACTAGTGACAGATACGCAGTATTTT. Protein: CASSPGLVTDTQYF. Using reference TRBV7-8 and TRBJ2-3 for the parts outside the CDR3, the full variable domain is GAGVSQSPRYKVAKRGQDVALRCDPISGHVSLFWYQQALGQGPEFLTYFQNEAQLDKSGLPSDRFFAERPEGSVSTLKIQRTQQEDSAVYLCASSPGLVTDTQYFGPGTRLTVL.

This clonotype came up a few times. CDR3 residues: CATSFPREMRDEQFF. The CDR3 DNA reads as TGTGCCACCAGCTTTCCTAGGGAGATGCGCGATGAGCAGTTCTTC. The chain carries TRBV15 and TRBJ2-1; possible D gene TRBD2, 5 bases. Germline CDR1 and CDR2: LNHNV and YYDKDF (reference sequence). Deletions cut 5 bases from V and 8 bases from J, with 19 bases between. CDR3 length: 15 amino acids.